These 8 T cell receptor beta chains originate from one sample sequenced in a study of T cells in women clearing cervical HPV infection. Data came from immunoSEQ multiplex PCR; TCRdb stores just in-frame clones and leaves some out. Here the sample table reports about 16,000 clones. Sequenced input: blood buffy coat. These receptors were taken from a woman aged 18-70 years with a cervical HPV16 infection that either progressed to CIN3+ or cleared (not recorded which).

As regards this clone: The read comes to an end 3 residues before the CDR3 does, leaving the germline J gene to fill in the end. The chain uses TRBV20-1 and TRBJ2-7; D is possibly TRBD1 (5 bases). CDR3 length: 14 amino acids. V was cut by 1 base and J by 2 bases, with 12 bases left in between. Germline values: CDR1 DFQATT, CDR2 SNEGSKA (reference sequence). This CDR3 is CSARGLDTTYEQYF. The part of the CDR3 DNA that was read is TGCAGTGCTAGAGGCCTGGACACCACCTACGAG.

In the case of this clone: The missing CDR3 end, 3 residues past where the read stops, is filled in from the germline J gene. V gene TRBV27 combines with J gene TRBJ1-4; 8 positions agree with TRBD1. This CDR3 is built from 16 residues. CDR1 is MNHEY, CDR2 SMNVEV, per germline (reference sequence). The V segment lost 7 bases and the J segment 8 bases; nucleotides outside the gene matches: 15. CDR3: CASTTLGGRGREKLFF. The CDR3 DNA, read in part, is TGTGCCAGCACCACACTAGGGGGCAGGGGGCGGGAAAAA.

Points on this clone: The CDR3 is cut off 3 residues early in the read; its end comes from the germline J gene. V is TRBV2 and J is TRBJ2-4; D remains ambiguous. In germline, CDR1 is SNHLY, CDR2 FYNNEI. This CDR3 comprises 16 residues. Trimming stripped 6 bases from V and 6 bases from J, with 21 bases between. The CDR3 reads CASSRPSRLARNIQYF. The sequenced CDR3 bases are TGTGCCAGCAGCCGACCCAGTCGACTTGCTAGAAACATT.

This clone is classed as medium-sized (0.01 to 0.1%) by frequency. The part of the CDR3 DNA that was read is TGTGCCAGCTCACCCTCCACCGGGCAGGGGGGAAACTATGGC. Protein sequence: CASSPSTGQGGNYG. The entire CDR3 sequence reads CASSPSTGQGGNYGYTF. The chain recombines TRBV18 with TRBJ1-2, with 7 bases fitting TRBD1. From the germline J gene comes the end of the CDR3, since the read stops 3 residues before it. There are 17 residues in the CDR3. Germline V lookup: CDR1 KGHSH, CDR2 LQKENI. Losses at the gene ends were 3 bases for V and 2 bases for J; bases not matched to a gene: 12. The entire variable domain, with the rest obtained from reference TRBV18 and TRBJ1-2, is as follows: NAGVMQNPRHLVRRRGQEARLRCSPMKGHSHVYWYRQLPEEGLKFMVYLQKENIIDESGMPKERFSAEFPKEGPSILRIQQVVRGDSAAYFCASSPSTGQGGNYGYTFGSGTRLTVV.

As for this clone: The read halts 3 residues ahead of the CDR3 end, with the missing end drawn from the germline J gene. The chain couples TRBV10-3 to TRBJ1-5; 10 bases line up with TRBD1. This CDR3 spans 14 amino acids. CDR1 is ENHRY, CDR2 SYGVKD, per germline. The V and J ends lost 8 bases and 5 bases, in that order; junction bases with no gene match: 6. This CDR3 is CAIAGTGVDQPQHF. CDR3 bases read: TGTGCCATCGCCGGGACAGGGGTCGATCAGCCC.

As to this clone: The read terminates 3 residues ahead of where the CDR3 ends, so the germline J gene completes it. The chain uses TRBV6-2 or TRBV6-3 and TRBJ1-1; TRBD1 matches 9 bases. CDR1 MNHEY and CDR2 SVGEGT come from the germline V gene. The CDR3 is 12 amino acids. The CDR3 spells CASSLTGGAAFF. CDR3 bases read: TGTGCCAGCAGTCTGACAGGGGGTGCT.

Worth noting for this clone: Read coverage stops 3 residues before the CDR3 terminus; the germline J gene supplies the remainder. V gene TRBV5-1 combines with J gene TRBJ2-2; a weak D match, TRBD1 (5 bases). The CDR3 has 15 residues. V lost 0 bases to trimming and J lost 7 bases, with 13 bases between them. Germline V gene sequence: CDR1 SGHRS, CDR2 YFSETQ. The CDR3 region is CASSLGSGRHGELFF. Incomplete CDR3 DNA: TGCGCCAGCAGCTTGGGCTCAGGGCGGCACGGGGAG.

On this clone itself: The read finishes 3 residues shy of the CDR3 end, and the germline J gene is used to complete it. The chain couples TRBV25-1 to TRBJ2-7, with no clear D. Trimming shortened V by 0 bases and J by 3 bases, and 3 bases separated the two germline ends. Germline values: CDR1 MGHDK, CDR2 SYGVNS. The CDR3 is made up of 12 amino acids. CDR3 bases read: TGTGCCAGCAGTGAATACCTCTACGAG. As protein: CASSEYLYE. The whole CDR3 region reads CASSEYLYEQYF.